This T cell receptor (beta chain) was found in a study of technical replicates of blood from several donors. The assay was immunoSEQ multiplex PCR, and TCRdb's table has in-frame clones only and misses some. The sample includes more than 75,000 clones, roughly 93% of them seen just once. The sequencing input was T cells isolated from PBMCs. This sequence was found in a human donor in good health.

The CDR3 here is CASSQLGDTDTQYF. DNA for the CDR3: TGTGCCAGCAGTCAATTAGGGGACACAGATACGCAGTATTTT. This chain connects TRBV6-1 to TRBJ2-3; a weak D match, TRBD1 (5 bases). V gave up 5 bases and J gave up 2 bases, with 11 bases separating them. Per germline, CDR1 MNHNS and CDR2 SASEGT. The CDR3 has 14 amino acids.